The T cell receptor (beta chain) described here comes from a study of low-dose radiotherapy and immunotherapy resistance in tumors. About the study: Each fraction for Cohort 1 was 0.5 Gy, given every 2 weeks, and the total came to 6.5 Gy.

The time point was: after trial treatment. Treatment noted: LDRT plus nivolumab, ipilimumab, low-dose cyclophosphamide and aspirin (RACIN trial). The study gave donors nivolumab, ipilimumab, aspirin, low-dose cyclophosphamide and low-dose radiotherapy. Gene-specific TRAV and TRBV primers were used for first-strand cDNA, covering alpha and beta chains. Over around 19 PCR cycles, TCRs were amplified from a constant-region primer and V-primer adapter. TCRdb analysed the reads with MiXCR anew, one entry per CDR3 protein. The profile shows tens of thousands of distinct CDR3 sequences, around 17% of them singletons. The CDR3 spans 18 residues. After removal of 1 base from V and 0 bases from J, the junction contained 2 bases not matched to a gene. Germline CDR1 MNHEY, CDR2 SMNVEV (reference sequence). This clonotype was seen repeatedly, ten times or more.

The sequenced sample was PBMCs, obtained after low-dose radiotherapy plus immunotherapy. The V and J genes are TRBV27 and TRBJ2-3; 15 nucleotides line up with TRBD2. The clonotype originates from a male donor with prostate cancer. The CDR3 DNA follows: TGTGCCAGCAGTTTATGGGGACTAGCGGGAGGAAGCACAGATACGCAGTATTTT. This encodes CASSLWGLAGGSTDTQYF.